This T cell receptor beta chain was observed in a study of PD-L1 blockade in urothelial cancer. Turning to the study itself: About 90% of the roughly 30 patients were men who had bladder-origin urothelial cancer. Tumor samples were found to contain a median of around 1,500 T cells.

Each FFPE tumor had its DNA quantified by means of amplified housekeeping genes. Method: immunoSEQ multiplex PCR; TCRdb's copy keeps in-frame clones and lacks some. Among about 32,000 clones listed, approximately 40% were seen once. Trimming shortened V by 6 bases and J by 7 bases, and 12 bases separated the two germline ends. Germline CDR1 and CDR2: KGHSH and LQKENI. The CDR3 contains 12 residues. The study, taken as a whole, reports: Durable benefit was seen in some patients. These patients had a higher proportion of tumor-infiltrating T lymphocytes.

About this clone itself: Its antigen is unknown.

The material sequenced was tumor tissue, taken before atezolizumab (anti-PD-L1) treatment. This TCR was recovered from a man aged 60 to 75 with urothelial cancer. The J gene is TRBJ1-2, the V gene TRBV18; D remains ambiguous. This CDR3 reads CASSPEGFGYTF. The CDR3 DNA reads TGTGCCAGCTCGCCAGAGGGATTTGGCTACACCTTC. Looking up the rest from reference TRBV18 and TRBJ1-2 gives the full variable domain: NAGVMQNPRHLVRRRGQEARLRCSPMKGHSHVYWYRQLPEEGLKFMVYLQKENIIDESGMPKERFSAEFPKEGPSILRIQQVVRGDSAAYFCASSPEGFGYTFGSGTRLTVV.